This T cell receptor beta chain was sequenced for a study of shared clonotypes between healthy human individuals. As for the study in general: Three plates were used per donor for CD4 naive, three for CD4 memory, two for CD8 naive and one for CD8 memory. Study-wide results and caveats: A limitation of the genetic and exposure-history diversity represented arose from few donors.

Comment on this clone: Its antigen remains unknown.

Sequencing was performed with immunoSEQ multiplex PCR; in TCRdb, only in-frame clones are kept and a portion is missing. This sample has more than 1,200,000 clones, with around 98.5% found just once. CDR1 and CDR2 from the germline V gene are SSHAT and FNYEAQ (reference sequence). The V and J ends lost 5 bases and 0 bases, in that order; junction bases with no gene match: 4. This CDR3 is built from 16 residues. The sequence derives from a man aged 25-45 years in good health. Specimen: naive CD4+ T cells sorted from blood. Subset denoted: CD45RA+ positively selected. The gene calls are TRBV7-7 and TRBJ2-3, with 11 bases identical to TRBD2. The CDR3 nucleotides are TGTGCCAGCAGCCCCGGGACTAGCGGTAGCACAGATACGCAGTATTTT. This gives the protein CASSPGTSGSTDTQYF.